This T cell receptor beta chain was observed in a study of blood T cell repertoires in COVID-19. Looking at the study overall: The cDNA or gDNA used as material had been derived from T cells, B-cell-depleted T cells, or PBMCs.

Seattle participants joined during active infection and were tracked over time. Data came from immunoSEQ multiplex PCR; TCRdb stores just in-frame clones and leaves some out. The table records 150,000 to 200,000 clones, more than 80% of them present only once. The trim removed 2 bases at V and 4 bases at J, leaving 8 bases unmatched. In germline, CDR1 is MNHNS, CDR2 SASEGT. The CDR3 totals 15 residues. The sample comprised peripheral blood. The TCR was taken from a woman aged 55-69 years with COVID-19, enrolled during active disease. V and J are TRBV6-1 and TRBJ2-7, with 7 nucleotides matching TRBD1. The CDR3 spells CASSESPGTAYEQYF. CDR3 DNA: TGTGCCAGCAGTGAATCCCCCGGGACAGCGTACGAGCAGTACTTC.